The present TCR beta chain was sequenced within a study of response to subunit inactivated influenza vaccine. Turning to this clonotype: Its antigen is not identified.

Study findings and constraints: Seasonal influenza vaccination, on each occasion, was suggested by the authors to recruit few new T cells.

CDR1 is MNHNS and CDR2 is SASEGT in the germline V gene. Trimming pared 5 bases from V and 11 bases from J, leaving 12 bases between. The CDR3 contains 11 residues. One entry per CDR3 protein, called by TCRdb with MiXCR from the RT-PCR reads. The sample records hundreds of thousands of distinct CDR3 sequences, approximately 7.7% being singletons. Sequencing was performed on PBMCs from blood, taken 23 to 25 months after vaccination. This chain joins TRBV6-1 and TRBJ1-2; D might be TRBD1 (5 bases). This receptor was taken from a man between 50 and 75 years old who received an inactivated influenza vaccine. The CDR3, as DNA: TGTGCCAGCAGTCAAGGGGCTGTTTACACCTTC. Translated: CASSQGAVYTF.